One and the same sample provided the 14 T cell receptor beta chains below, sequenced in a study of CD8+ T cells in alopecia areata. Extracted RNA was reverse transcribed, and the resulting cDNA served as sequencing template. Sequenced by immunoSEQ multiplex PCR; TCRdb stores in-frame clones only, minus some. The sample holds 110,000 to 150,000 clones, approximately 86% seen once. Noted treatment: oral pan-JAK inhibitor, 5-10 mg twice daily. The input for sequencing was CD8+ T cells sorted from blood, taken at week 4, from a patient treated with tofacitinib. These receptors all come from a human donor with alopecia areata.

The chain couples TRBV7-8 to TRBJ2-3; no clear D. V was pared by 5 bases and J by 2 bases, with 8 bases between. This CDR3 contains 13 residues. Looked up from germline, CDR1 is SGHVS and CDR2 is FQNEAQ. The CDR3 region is CASSRTNTDTQYF. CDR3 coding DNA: TGTGCCAGCAGCCGAACTAACACAGATACGCAGTATTTT. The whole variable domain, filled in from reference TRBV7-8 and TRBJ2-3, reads GAGVSQSPRYKVAKRGQDVALRCDPISGHVSLFWYQQALGQGPEFLTYFQNEAQLDKSGLPSDRFFAERPEGSVSTLKIQRTQQEDSAVYLCASSRTNTDTQYFGPGTRLTVL.

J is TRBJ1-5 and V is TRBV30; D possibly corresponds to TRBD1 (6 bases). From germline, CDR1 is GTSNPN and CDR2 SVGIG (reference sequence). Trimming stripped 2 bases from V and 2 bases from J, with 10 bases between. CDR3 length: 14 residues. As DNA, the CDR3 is TGTGCCTGGAGTACAGGGCAAGGCAATCAGCCCCAGCATTTT. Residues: CAWSTGQGNQPQHF. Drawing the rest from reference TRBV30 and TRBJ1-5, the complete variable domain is SQTIHQWPATLVQPVGSPLSLECTVEGTSNPNLYWYRQAAGRGLQLLFYSVGIGQISSEVPQNLSASRPQDRQFILSSKKLLLSDSGFYLCAWSTGQGNQPQHFGDGTRLSIL.

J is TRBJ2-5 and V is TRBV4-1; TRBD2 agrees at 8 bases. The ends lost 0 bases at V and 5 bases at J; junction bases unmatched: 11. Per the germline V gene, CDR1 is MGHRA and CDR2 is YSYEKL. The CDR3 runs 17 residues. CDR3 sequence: CASSQDDSGATGETQYF. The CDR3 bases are TGCGCCAGCAGCCAAGACGATAGCGGGGCCACCGGGGAGACCCAGTACTTC.

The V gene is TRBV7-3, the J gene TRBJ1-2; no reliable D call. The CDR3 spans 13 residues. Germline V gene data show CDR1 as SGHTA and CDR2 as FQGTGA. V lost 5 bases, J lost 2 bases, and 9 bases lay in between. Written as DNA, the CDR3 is TGTGCCAGCAGCCCTTGGCCCAACTATGGCTACACCTTC. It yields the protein CASSPWPNYGYTF.

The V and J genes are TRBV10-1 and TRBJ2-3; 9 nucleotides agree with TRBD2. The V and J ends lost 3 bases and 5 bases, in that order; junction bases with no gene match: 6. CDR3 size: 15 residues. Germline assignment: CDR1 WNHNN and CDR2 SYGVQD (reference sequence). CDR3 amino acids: CASSDGREGRDTQYF. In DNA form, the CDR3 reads TGCGCCAGCAGTGATGGGCGGGAGGGCCGAGATACGCAGTATTTT.

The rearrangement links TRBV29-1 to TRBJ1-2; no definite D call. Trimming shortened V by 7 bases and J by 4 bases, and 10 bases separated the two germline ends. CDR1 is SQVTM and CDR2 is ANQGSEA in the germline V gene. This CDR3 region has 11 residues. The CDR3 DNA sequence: TGCAGCGGGGCAAATAGCTATGGCTACACCTTC. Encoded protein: CSGANSYGYTF.

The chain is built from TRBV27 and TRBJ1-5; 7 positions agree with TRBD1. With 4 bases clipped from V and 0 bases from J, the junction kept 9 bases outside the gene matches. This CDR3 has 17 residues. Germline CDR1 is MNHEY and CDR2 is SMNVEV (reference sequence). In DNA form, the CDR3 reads TGTGCCAGCAGTTCGAACCAGGGGGGCTATAGCAATCAGCCCCAGCATTTT. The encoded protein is CASSSNQGGYSNQPQHF.

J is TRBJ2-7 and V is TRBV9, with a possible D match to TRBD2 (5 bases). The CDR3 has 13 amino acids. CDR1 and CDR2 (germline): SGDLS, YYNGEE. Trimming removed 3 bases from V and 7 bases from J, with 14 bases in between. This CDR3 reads CASSDRPGKEQYF. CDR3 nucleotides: TGTGCCAGCAGCGACCGACCGGGGAAGGAGCAGTACTTC.

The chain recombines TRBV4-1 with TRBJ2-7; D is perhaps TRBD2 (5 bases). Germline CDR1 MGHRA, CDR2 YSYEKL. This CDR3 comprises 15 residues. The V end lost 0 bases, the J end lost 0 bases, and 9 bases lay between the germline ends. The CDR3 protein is CASSQDAGTSYEQYF. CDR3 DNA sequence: TGCGCCAGCAGCCAAGATGCGGGCACCTCCTACGAGCAGTACTTC.

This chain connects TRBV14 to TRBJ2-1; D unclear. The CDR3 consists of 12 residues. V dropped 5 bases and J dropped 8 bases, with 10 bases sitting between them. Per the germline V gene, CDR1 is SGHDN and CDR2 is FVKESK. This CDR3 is CASSFLPYEQFF. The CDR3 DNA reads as TGTGCCAGCAGCTTTCTACCATATGAGCAGTTCTTC.

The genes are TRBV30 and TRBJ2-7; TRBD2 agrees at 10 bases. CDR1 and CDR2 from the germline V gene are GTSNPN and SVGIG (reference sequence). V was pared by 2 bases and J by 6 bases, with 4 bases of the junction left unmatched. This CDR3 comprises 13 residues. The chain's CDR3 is CAWSLAGVSEQYF. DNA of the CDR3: TGTGCCTGGAGTCTAGCGGGAGTTTCCGAGCAGTACTTC.

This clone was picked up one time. CDR3 sequence reads: CAWTPDPPPEYNEQFF. The CDR3 bases are TGTGCCTGGACCCCGGACCCCCCGCCCGAATACAATGAGCAGTTCTTC. The rearrangement uses TRBV30 and TRBJ2-1; D is undetermined. This CDR3 spans 16 amino acids. Germline CDR1 is GTSNPN and CDR2 is SVGIG (reference sequence). The V gene lost 4 bases and the J gene lost 4 bases, with 20 bases spanning the gap. The variable domain in full, with the rest retrieved from reference TRBV30 and TRBJ2-1, is SQTIHQWPATLVQPVGSPLSLECTVEGTSNPNLYWYRQAAGRGLQLLFYSVGIGQISSEVPQNLSASRPQDRQFILSSKKLLLSDSGFYLCAWTPDPPPEYNEQFFGPGTRLTVL.

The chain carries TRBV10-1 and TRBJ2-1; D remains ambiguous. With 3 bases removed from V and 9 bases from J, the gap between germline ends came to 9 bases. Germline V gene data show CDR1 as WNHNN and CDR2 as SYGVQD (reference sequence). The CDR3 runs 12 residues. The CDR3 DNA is TGCGCCAGCAGTGATTCTGGGCTTGAGCAGTTCTTC. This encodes CASSDSGLEQFF.

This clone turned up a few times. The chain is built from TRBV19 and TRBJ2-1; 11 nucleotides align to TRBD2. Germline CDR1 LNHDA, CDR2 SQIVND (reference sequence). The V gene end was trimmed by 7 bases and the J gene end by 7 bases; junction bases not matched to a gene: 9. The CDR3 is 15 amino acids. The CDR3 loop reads CASTRTSGSWNEQFF. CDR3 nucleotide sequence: TGTGCCAGTACGCGAACTAGCGGGAGTTGGAATGAGCAGTTCTTC.